The entry below describes one T cell receptor (beta chain). Its antigen is not known. The sample belongs to a study of Graves' ophthalmopathy and Graves' hyperthyroidism. About the research overall: Prior to any treatment, peripheral blood was collected at the time of initial diagnosis.

CDR1 MGHRA and CDR2 YSYEKL come from the germline V gene. V shed 6 bases, J shed 8 bases, and the junction held 9 bases outside the gene matches. The CDR3 contains 14 residues. Amplification of the TCR beta CDR3 regions used RNA transcripts (as template). Second-round multiplex PCR came after first-round RT-PCR with HTBI primers. Each CDR3 protein is one row after TCRdb ran MiXCR on the multiplex PCR reads. The sample consists of hundreds of thousands of distinct CDR3 sequences, about 41% of them appearing once. Overall study findings and caveats: Most expanded clonotypes from thyroid (those above 0.001 frequency) were also found in blood.

In donors with ophthalmopathy, activity was moderate-to-severe, with CAS ≥3, NOSPECS ≥4 and duration under 3 months. This rearrangement joins TRBV4-1 to TRBJ1-4, with 7 bases that match TRBD1. Sequencing used peripheral blood. The sequence was obtained from an adult man with Graves' ophthalmopathy. CDR3 region: CASRQKDRREKLFF. The CDR3 nucleotides read TGCGCCAGCAGGCAGAAGGACAGGAGGGAAAAACTGTTTTTT.